Listed here are 26 T cell receptor beta chains from one sample, sequenced in a study of CD8 T cells in ankylosing spondylitis. MiXCR was run by TCRdb on the 5' RACE reads, yielding one entry per CDR3 protein. This sample has 350,000 to 450,000 distinct CDR3 sequences, with roughly a quarter found just once. Their antigens remain unidentified. Study outcomes and limitations: What seemed typical of ankylosing spondylitis blood was a TCR beta motif built from roughly eight highly homologous variants.

The source material was blood, either unsorted or a sorted T cell fraction (not recorded which). The receptors stem from a male donor with ankylosing spondylitis.

This clonotype turned up a few times. J is TRBJ1-2 and V is TRBV6-1; 8 bases align to TRBD1. With 7 bases clipped from V and 6 bases from J, the junction kept 10 bases outside the gene matches. The CDR3 has 14 amino acids. The germline V gene encodes CDR1 MNHNS and CDR2 SASEGT. Here the CDR3 DNA reads TGTGCCAGCATCAGTGGACAGGGTTTGAATGGCTACACCTTC. This translates into CASISGQGLNGYTF.

As DNA, the CDR3 is TGCGCCAGCAGTCGCAACGATGAGCAGTTCTTC. It encodes CASSRNDEQFF. This chain joins TRBV5-1 and TRBJ2-1; D is unclear. This CDR3 is 11 amino acids long. Trimming left V 5 bases short and J 8 bases short, with 8 bases between. The germline CDR1 and CDR2 sequences are SGHRS and YFSETQ. The full variable domain, rest sourced from reference TRBV5-1 and TRBJ2-1, is KAGVTQTPRYLIKTRGQQVTLSCSPISGHRSVSWYQQTPGQGLQFLFEYFSETQRNKGNFPGRFSGRQFSNSRSEMNVSTLELGDSALYLCASSRNDEQFFGPGTRLTVL.

This clonotype was counted only a few times. The chain recombines TRBV7-2 with TRBJ1-1; D gene uncertain. V was shortened by 4 bases and J by 11 bases, with 11 bases between the two germline ends. This CDR3 has 11 amino acids. The V gene's germline CDR1 is SGHTA and CDR2 FQGNSA. CDR3 nucleotide sequence: TGTGCCAGCAGCTCCCGCCGCGGGGCTTTCTTT. It translates to CASSSRRGAFF.

This chain joins TRBV5-6 and TRBJ2-1; D tentatively reads TRBD1 or TRBD2 (5 bases each). The length of the CDR3 is 15 residues. Deletions cut 1 base from V and 5 bases from J, with 13 bases between. CDR1 is SGHDT, CDR2 YYEEEE, per germline. CDR3 sequence: CASSLMGPTHNEQFF. The CDR3 region has the DNA TGTGCCAGCAGCTTGATGGGACCGACCCACAATGAGCAGTTCTTC.

This clonotype was counted only a few times. The gene calls are TRBV5-1 and TRBJ1-2; maybe TRBD1 (5 bases). Germline V gene lookup returns CDR1 SGHRS and CDR2 YFSETQ. Trimming shortened V by 3 bases and J by 14 bases, and 14 bases separated the two germline ends. This CDR3 is 11 amino acids long. This CDR3 reads CASSSSGGETF. Written as DNA, the CDR3 is TGCGCCAGCAGCTCCAGCGGGGGTGAGACCTTC.

This clonotype has a handful of counts. The V call is TRBV6-2 or TRBV6-3, the J call TRBJ2-1; 7 bases align to TRBD2. V lost 6 bases, J lost 3 bases, and 14 bases stayed unmatched. The length of the CDR3 is 17 residues. Germline CDR1 and CDR2: MNHEY and SVGEGT. For the CDR3, the DNA is TGTGCCAGCAGCCCTCTTTTAGGGGAGGGCCGCTACAATGAGCAGTTCTTC. It codes for CASSPLLGEGRYNEQFF.

At least ten counts were recorded for this clonotype. The V call is TRBV12-3 or TRBV12-4, the J call TRBJ1-5; 7 nucleotides match TRBD1. The ends lost 5 bases at V and 6 bases at J; junction bases unmatched: 7. The CDR3 runs to 14 residues. CDR3 nucleotide sequence: TGTGCCAGCAGTGCCACAGGGGAGGTTCAGCCCCAGCATTTT. Amino acid sequence: CASSATGEVQPQHF.

This clonotype was recorded many times. The chain joins TRBV4-1 to TRBJ1-1; D possibly corresponds to TRBD1 (6 bases). From germline, CDR1 is MGHRA and CDR2 YSYEKL. Trimming removed 3 bases at V and 3 bases at J, with 11 bases between. The length of the CDR3 is 14 residues. The CDR3 here is CASSHGRTDTEAFF. CDR3 in DNA: TGCGCCAGCAGCCATGGACGGACAGACACTGAAGCTTTCTTT.

The V gene is TRBV3-1, the J gene TRBJ2-7, with 7 bases identical to TRBD1. Germline V CDR1 and CDR2: LGHDT, YNNKEL (reference sequence). V dropped 1 base and J dropped 6; count of bases not matched to a gene: 6. The length of the CDR3 is 14 residues. CDR3 sequence: CASSQVDRVSEQYF. The CDR3 nucleotides read TGTGCCAGCAGCCAAGTTGACAGGGTTTCCGAGCAGTACTTC.

The chain couples TRBV5-1 to TRBJ1-5; TRBD1 aligns across 8 bases. The CDR3 loop spans 15 amino acids. V lost 1 base to trimming and J lost 6 bases; unmatched junction nucleotides: 6. The germline V gene has CDR1 SGHRS and CDR2 YFSETQ. The DNA for the CDR3 is TGCGCCAGCAGCTTGTCAGGGGGCGATGGTCAGCCCCAGCATTTT. Translated, it gives CASSLSGGDGQPQHF.

The rearrangement joins TRBV5-1 to TRBJ2-7; 8 bases fit TRBD2. This CDR3 spans 14 amino acids. The germline V gene encodes CDR1 SGHRS and CDR2 YFSETQ. The V segment lost 0 bases and the J segment 6 bases; nucleotides outside the gene matches: 5. The DNA of the CDR3 is TGCGCCAGCAGCTTGGACGGGAGGGTCGGCGAGCAGTACTTC. It encodes CASSLDGRVGEQYF.

This clonotype has only a few counts. The J gene is TRBJ1-1, the V gene TRBV24-1, with TRBD1 matching over 8 bases. CDR1 is KGHDR and CDR2 is SFDVKD in the germline V gene. Losses at the gene ends were 7 bases for V and 3 bases for J; bases not matched to a gene: 3. The CDR3 sequence is 13 residues long. This CDR3 is CATSGQGDTEAFF. The CDR3 coding sequence is TGTGCCACCAGCGGACAGGGTGACACTGAAGCTTTCTTT.

The chain employs TRBV20-1 and TRBJ2-7, with 13 bases aligning to TRBD2. The V segment lost 5 bases and the J segment 2 bases; nucleotides outside the gene matches: 0. The CDR3 sequence is 13 residues long. Looked up from germline, CDR1 is DFQATT and CDR2 is SNEGSKA (reference sequence). The CDR3 loop is CSAGLAGAYEQYV. CDR3 in DNA: TGCAGTGCTGGACTAGCGGGAGCCTACGAGCAGTACGTC.

V and J are TRBV7-9 and TRBJ2-1; 8 nucleotides match TRBD1. V gave up 5 bases and J gave up 0 bases; unmatched junction bases: 9. This CDR3 has 17 amino acids. CDR1 and CDR2 from the germline V gene are SEHNR and FQNEAQ (reference sequence). CDR3 in DNA: TGTGCCAGCAGCCCTCGACAGGGGCGTCCCTCCTACAATGAGCAGTTCTTC. Encoded protein: CASSPRQGRPSYNEQFF.

Only a few counts were recorded for this clonotype. The rearrangement links TRBV3-1 to TRBJ1-1; D uncertain. CDR1 is LGHDT and CDR2 is YNNKEL in the germline V gene (reference sequence). This CDR3 is 15 amino acids long. V lost 3 bases to trimming and J lost 0 bases, with 11 bases between them. The CDR3 nucleotides read TGTGCCAGCAGCCAGCCGGGGTGGATGAACACTGAAGCTTTCTTT. It translates to CASSQPGWMNTEAFF.

The V gene is TRBV4-1, the J gene TRBJ2-2; 12 bases fit TRBD2. This CDR3 has 18 amino acids. V was pared by 1 base and J by 3 bases, with 6 bases of the junction left unmatched. In germline, CDR1 is MGHRA, CDR2 YSYEKL. CDR3 amino acids: CASSQGEGLAGHTGELFF. Written as DNA, the CDR3 is TGCGCCAGCAGCCAAGGCGAGGGACTAGCGGGCCACACCGGGGAGCTGTTTTTT.

This clonotype was found a few times. This chain uses TRBV29-1 with TRBJ2-1, with TRBD1 matching 10 bases. CDR3 length equals 16 residues. CDR1 and CDR2 (germline): SQVTM, ANQGSEA. V lost 2 bases to trimming and J lost 3 bases; unmatched junction nucleotides: 7. The CDR3 coding sequence is TGCAGCGTTGAAATTGGGGGACAGGGGTACTACAATGAGCAGTTCTTC. Translating it yields CSVEIGGQGYYNEQFF.

The V and J genes are TRBV6-5 and TRBJ2-1; D ambiguous. Trimming took 5 bases from V and 15 from J, leaving 17 bases between them. The CDR3 is 12 amino acids. CDR1 is MNHEY and CDR2 is SVGAGI in the germline V gene. In DNA form, the CDR3 reads TGTGCCAGCAGTCGAGCACCGGGCCATCTGTTCTTC. Residues: CASSRAPGHLFF.

V is TRBV29-1 and J is TRBJ1-1, with 7 bases that match TRBD1. V was pared by 7 bases and J by 3 bases, with 8 bases of the junction left unmatched. The CDR3 contains 13 residues. CDR1 and CDR2 (germline): SQVTM, ANQGSEA. This CDR3 reads CSATGVSHTEAFF. CDR3 bases: TGCAGCGCCACAGGGGTTTCGCACACTGAAGCTTTCTTT.

The chain links TRBV5-1 to TRBJ2-1; 8 bases fit TRBD2. V was pared by 4 bases and J by 7 bases, with 7 bases of the junction left unmatched. The CDR3 loop spans 14 amino acids. Germline-derived CDR1 and CDR2 are SGHRS and YFSETQ. The CDR3 loop is CASSIGSGTNEQFF. The CDR3 DNA reads TGCGCCAGCAGCATAGGTAGCGGGACGAATGAGCAGTTCTTC.

The V gene is TRBV7-2, the J gene TRBJ2-3, with 13 nucleotides matching TRBD2. This CDR3 has 17 amino acids. V shed 5 bases and J 2 bases; nucleotides not matched to a gene: 7. CDR1 is SGHTA and CDR2 is FQGNSA in the germline V gene. CDR3 protein: CASSVQLAGGPTDTQYF. In DNA, the CDR3 is TGTGCCAGCAGCGTACAACTAGCGGGAGGGCCCACAGATACGCAGTATTTT.

This clonotype has just one count. V usage is TRBV7-8 and J usage is TRBJ2-1; D gene ambiguous. Looked up from germline, CDR1 is SGHVS and CDR2 is FQNEAQ. This CDR3 has 11 residues. Trimming removed 5 bases at V and 9 bases at J, with 8 bases between. CDR3 region: CASSPNIEQFF. CDR3 in DNA: TGTGCCAGCAGCCCCAACATTGAGCAGTTCTTC.

This clonotype was counted ten times or more. V gene TRBV4-1 combines with J gene TRBJ2-7, with 9 nucleotides matching TRBD2. V was pared by 1 base and J by 1 base, with 11 bases of the junction left unmatched. Germline values: CDR1 MGHRA, CDR2 YSYEKL. This CDR3 is built from 18 residues. CDR3 loop: CASSQVPILAGSSYEQYV. The CDR3 DNA follows: TGCGCCAGCAGCCAAGTTCCTATACTAGCGGGCTCGTCCTACGAGCAGTACGTC.

The rearrangement joins TRBV7-8 to TRBJ1-5; 8 positions match TRBD1. CDR1 and CDR2 (germline): SGHVS, FQNEAQ. The V gene end was trimmed by 0 bases and the J gene end by 6 bases; junction bases not matched to a gene: 7. The CDR3 has 16 amino acids. CDR3 coding DNA: TGTGCCAGCAGCTTAGCGTTAGGTCAGGGGGCTCAGCCCCAGCATTTT. It encodes CASSLALGQGAQPQHF.

The rearrangement joins TRBV12-3 or TRBV12-4 to TRBJ2-2, with D unclear. V gave up 5 bases and J gave up 5 bases, with 9 bases separating them. The CDR3 consists of 13 residues. The CDR3, as DNA: TGTGCCAGCAGTGTTGGACGGACCGGGGAGCTGTTTTTT. This sequence encodes CASSVGRTGELFF.

The chain has TRBV5-5 and TRBJ2-2, with TRBD2 matching over 7 bases. The V and J ends lost 0 bases and 4 bases, in that order; junction bases with no gene match: 9. Germline V CDR1 and CDR2: SGHKS, YYEKEE (reference sequence). The CDR3 contains 17 residues. The CDR3 nucleotides are TGTGCCAGCAGCTTGGTGGGAGGGCGGACCCTCACCGGGGAGCTGTTTTTT. Amino acid sequence: CASSLVGGRTLTGELFF.